A single sample is the source of the 10 T cell receptor beta chains below, sequenced in a study of blood T cells in healthy people across ages (dated by TCRdb to the mid-2010s). Libraries were prepared through 5' RACE. Sequenced on an Illumina HiSeq 2500. A second PCR of roughly 7 to 12 cycles was run with a J-beta primer mix and a sample-barcoded 5' primer. TCRdb cleaned the public reads at Q25 with fastp, built clones with MiXCR and kept in-frame beta chains. For every CDR3 protein sequence, its rows merge into one entry that carries the most common genes and DNA. The sample contains 1.5 million to 2 million distinct CDR3 sequences, 28% of them found a single time. The ten largest clones represent around 7.7% of the sample. Input material: blood. The receptors shown here come from a woman younger than 45 in good health.

The table lists this clonotype with many counts. V usage is TRBV20-1 and J usage is TRBJ2-1; 8 positions match TRBD1. This CDR3 is built from 14 residues. V trimming: 2 bases; J trimming: 3 bases; junction bases outside the gene matches: 3. Germline lookup yields CDR1 DFQATT and CDR2 SNEGSKA (reference sequence). The CDR3 spells CSARQGAIYNEQFF. The CDR3 nucleotides are TGCAGTGCTAGACAGGGGGCCATCTACAATGAGCAGTTCTTC.

This chain connects TRBV5-1 to TRBJ2-5, with D maybe TRBD1 (6 bases). This CDR3 spans 15 amino acids. Germline V gives CDR1 SGHRS, CDR2 YFSETQ. Trimming shortened V by 3 bases and J by 5 bases, and 17 bases separated the two germline ends. The CDR3 loop reads CASSYQSPQGETQYF. The CDR3 coding sequence is TGCGCCAGCAGCTATCAATCTCCGCAGGGGGAGACCCAGTACTTC. The entire variable domain, with the rest obtained from reference TRBV5-1 and TRBJ2-5, is as follows: KAGVTQTPRYLIKTRGQQVTLSCSPISGHRSVSWYQQTPGQGLQFLFEYFSETQRNKGNFPGRFSGRQFSNSRSEMNVSTLELGDSALYLCASSYQSPQGETQYFGPGTRLLVL.

This chain's CDR3 is CASSLGSSLTDTQYF. The CDR3 nucleotides read TGCGCCAGCAGCTTGGGGAGTTCCCTCACAGATACGCAGTATTTT. V and J are TRBV5-1 and TRBJ2-3; no firm D call. The V end was cut by 0 bases, the J end by 2 bases, with 10 bases between. The CDR3 is 15 residues long. CDR1 is SGHRS, CDR2 YFSETQ, per germline.

The sample holds many counts of this clonotype. The chain is built from TRBV7-2 and TRBJ2-7; the match to TRBD1 covers 8 bases. CDR1 is SGHTA, CDR2 FQGNSA, per germline. Trimming removed 5 bases from V and 2 bases from J; junction bases left unmatched: 8. CDR3 length: 15 residues. CDR3 nucleotide sequence: TGTGCCAGCAGCGTCGACCGGGACAGGACCTACGAGCAGTACTTC. This codes for CASSVDRDRTYEQYF. Full variable domain (rest looked up from reference TRBV7-2 and TRBJ2-7): GAGVSQSPSNKVTEKGKDVELRCDPISGHTALYWYRQSLGQGLEFLIYFQGNSAPDKSGLPSDRFSAERTGGSVSTLTIQRTQQEDSAVYLCASSVDRDRTYEQYFGPGTRLTVT.

Details on this clonotype: At one of its ends the junction is not consistent with the germline gene, which may arise from a read error. The chain has TRBV20-1 and TRBJ2-1, with 7 nucleotides matching TRBD2. Germline V gene sequence: CDR1 DFQATT, CDR2 SNEGSKA (reference sequence). This CDR3 is built from 17 residues. CDR3: CNARGPTSRSSYNEQFF. The CDR3 bases are TGCAATGCTAGAGGCCCGACTAGCAGGAGCTCCTACAATGAGCAGTTCTTC.

This clonotype was observed many times. The CDR3 DNA is TGTGCCATCAGTGAGTCGAGCAGCGGGAGCTACGAGCAGTACTTC. Protein sequence: CAISESSSGSYEQYF. The V call is TRBV10-3, the J call TRBJ2-7; 8 bases match TRBD2. Germline trimming cut 0 bases from V and 3 bases from J; bases unmatched to any gene: 4. Germline V gene sequence: CDR1 ENHRY, CDR2 SYGVKD. CDR3 length: 15 amino acids.

A few counts support this clonotype. The chain uses TRBV7-9 and TRBJ2-3; the match to TRBD1 covers 7 bases. Germline loops: CDR1 SEHNR, CDR2 FQNEAQ (reference sequence). This CDR3 is built from 15 residues. With 3 bases clipped from V and 2 bases from J, the junction kept 5 bases outside the gene matches. Written as DNA, the CDR3 is TGTGCCAGCAGCTTCCCTAGGGGGCTCACAGATACGCAGTATTTT. Amino acids: CASSFPRGLTDTQYF.

V and J are TRBV6-2 or TRBV6-3 and TRBJ2-4; D might be TRBD2 (7 bases). The V gene lost 7 bases and the J gene lost 5 bases, with 15 bases spanning the gap. Looked up from germline, CDR1 is MNHEY and CDR2 is SVGEGT. This CDR3 is 14 amino acids long. CDR3 region: CASIKGGLENIQYF. As DNA, the CDR3 is TGTGCCAGCATCAAGGGGGGGCTCGAAAACATTCAGTACTTC.

This clonotype was counted a few times. The CDR3 nucleotides read TGTGCCAGCAGCCCCCTAGAGGGGGGGGGCCGGGATGAGCAGTACTTC. Protein: CASSPLEGGGRDEQYF. The V and J genes are TRBV7-6 and TRBJ2-4; TRBD2 might be the D (7 bases). Germline CDR1 SGHVS, CDR2 FNYEAQ. This CDR3 comprises 16 residues. The V and J ends lost 5 bases and 13 bases respectively, with 27 bases between them.

The chain has TRBV12-3 or TRBV12-4 and TRBJ2-1; no firm D call. The CDR3 consists of 14 residues. Trimming cost V 5 bases and J 12 bases, with 20 bases left between them. CDR3 protein: CASSIIQSSYGQFF. As DNA, the CDR3 is TGTGCCAGCAGTATAATACAAAGCTCCTACGGGCAGTTCTTC.